These 32 T cell receptor beta chains came from one sample sequenced in a study of blood T cell repertoires in COVID-19. The method was immunoSEQ multiplex PCR; TCRdb's version includes in-frame clones alone and lacks a portion of them. Seen here are roughly 440,000 clones, about nine tenths observed once, and the top ten hold around 13%. The sequenced sample was peripheral blood. The receptors stem from a woman between 50 and 59 years old with COVID-19, enrolled during active disease.

This clone has a handful of counts. The J gene is TRBJ1-5, the V gene TRBV19; 7 bases fit TRBD1. This CDR3 contains 15 residues. V gave up 6 bases and J gave up 0 bases; unmatched junction bases: 5. Germline V CDR1 and CDR2: LNHDA, SQIVND (reference sequence). The CDR3 loop is CASRPGTASNQPQHF. The CDR3 nucleotides are TGTGCCAGTAGACCAGGGACAGCTAGCAATCAGCCCCAGCATTTT.

The genes are TRBV30 and TRBJ1-2; 9 positions agree with TRBD1. The CDR3 runs to 13 residues. The ends lost 4 bases at V and 8 bases at J; junction bases unmatched: 8. The germline CDR1 and CDR2 sequences are GTSNPN and SVGIG (reference sequence). DNA for the CDR3: TGTGCCTGGACTGACAGGGGGAACTCCGGCTACACCTTC. It encodes CAWTDRGNSGYTF.

The rearrangement links TRBV4-1 to TRBJ1-5; no clear D gene. The CDR3 has 16 residues. Trimming pared 1 base from V and 0 bases from J, leaving 10 bases between. The V gene's germline CDR1 is MGHRA and CDR2 YSYEKL. The CDR3 loop reads CASSQGVQYSNQPQHF. DNA for the CDR3: TGCGCCAGCAGCCAAGGTGTTCAGTATAGCAATCAGCCCCAGCATTTT.

The chain links TRBV15 to TRBJ1-6, with D uncertain. This CDR3 is 15 amino acids long. From germline, CDR1 is LNHNV and CDR2 YYDKDF (reference sequence). Trimming removed 0 bases from V and 0 bases from J, with 3 bases in between. DNA for the CDR3: TGTGCCACCAGCAGAGACAGCTCCTATAATTCACCCCTCCACTTT. Translated, it gives CATSRDSSYNSPLHF.

This sequence joins TRBV25-1 and TRBJ2-3, with 7 bases aligning to TRBD2. This CDR3 region has 16 residues. CDR1 is MGHDK and CDR2 is SYGVNS in the germline V gene. V shed 0 bases, J shed 5 bases, and the junction held 8 bases outside the gene matches. DNA for the CDR3: TGTGCCAGCAGTGAATATCGGCTAGCGGTTAGAGATACGCAGTATTTT. As protein: CASSEYRLAVRDTQYF.

The chain's CDR3 is CASSLAALSYGYTF. The CDR3 region has the DNA TGTGCCAGCAGCTTGGCGGCCCTTTCCTATGGCTACACCTTC. The chain joins TRBV7-9 to TRBJ1-2; D not resolved. CDR1 is SEHNR and CDR2 is FQNEAQ in the germline V gene (reference sequence). V lost 3 bases and J 4 bases, leaving 12 bases between the germline ends. The CDR3 totals 14 residues.

This sequence joins TRBV30 and TRBJ1-6; D unclear. The CDR3 runs to 12 residues. V shed 3 bases and J shed 4 bases, with 4 bases lying between them. The germline V gene encodes CDR1 GTSNPN and CDR2 SVGIG (reference sequence). CDR3 residues: CAWSSYNSPLHF. The DNA for the CDR3 is TGTGCCTGGAGCAGTTATAATTCACCCCTCCACTTT.

This clone was observed a single time. V is TRBV9 and J is TRBJ2-7; 10 positions agree with TRBD1. Per germline, CDR1 SGDLS and CDR2 YYNGEE. CDR3 length: 14 amino acids. Trimming took 0 bases from V and 8 from J; bases not matched to a gene: 5. In DNA, the CDR3 is TGTGCCAGCAGCGTAGAGGGACAGGGGATGAAGCAGTACTTC. Amino acids: CASSVEGQGMKQYF.

The chain recombines TRBV9 with TRBJ2-1; 8 bases are shared with TRBD2. The CDR3 spans 16 residues. The junction had 4 bases not matched to a gene; V was cut back by 2 bases and J by 0 bases. Germline CDR1 reads SGDLS; CDR2 reads YYNGEE. The CDR3 loop is CASSVSGGASYNEQFF. In DNA, the CDR3 is TGTGCCAGCAGCGTCTCCGGGGGGGCCTCCTACAATGAGCAGTTCTTC.

The V gene is TRBV19, the J gene TRBJ1-6, with TRBD1 matching over 7 bases. Trimming took 10 bases from V and 0 from J; bases not matched to a gene: 9. The CDR3 is 16 residues long. Germline V CDR1 and CDR2: LNHDA, SQIVND (reference sequence). CDR3 protein: CATDRDGSSYNSPLHF. The DNA for the CDR3 is TGTGCCACTGACAGGGACGGGAGCTCCTATAATTCACCCCTCCACTTT.

This chain connects TRBV27 to TRBJ2-2; D perhaps matches TRBD1 (6 bases). Looked up from germline, CDR1 is MNHEY and CDR2 is SMNVEV (reference sequence). The germline V and J ends were trimmed by 7 bases and 7 bases, with 16 bases remaining between them. This CDR3 region has 14 residues. The CDR3: CASMGQGLIGELFF. The CDR3 region has the DNA TGTGCCAGCATGGGGCAGGGGTTGATCGGGGAGCTGTTTTTT.

The CDR3 loop is CSVDGSNPYEQYF. CDR3 sequence (DNA): TGCAGCGTTGATGGGAGTAACCCCTACGAGCAGTACTTC. The chain carries TRBV29-1 and TRBJ2-7; a possible D gene is TRBD2 (5 bases). The CDR3 covers 13 residues. From germline, CDR1 is SQVTM and CDR2 ANQGSEA. The V end lost 3 bases, the J end lost 2 bases, and 11 bases lay between the germline ends.

V is TRBV9 and J is TRBJ1-1; 8 nucleotides agree with TRBD1. This CDR3 contains 14 residues. V shed 1 base, J shed 4 bases, and the junction held 3 bases outside the gene matches. In germline, CDR1 is SGDLS, CDR2 YYNGEE. The CDR3 loop reads CASSVTQGATEAFF. DNA of the CDR3: TGTGCCAGCAGCGTAACGCAGGGGGCCACTGAAGCTTTCTTT.

The chain uses TRBV6-1 and TRBJ1-1; no clear D gene. Germline V CDR1 and CDR2: MNHNS, SASEGT. V was pared by 3 bases and J by 7 bases, with 12 bases between. The CDR3 is 13 residues long. The CDR3 sequence: CASSDLRLLEAFF. The DNA for the CDR3 is TGTGCCAGCAGTGACCTAAGACTACTTGAAGCTTTCTTT.

The genes are TRBV5-1 and TRBJ1-1; TRBD1 is a possible D gene (5 bases). Germline CDR1 SGHRS, CDR2 YFSETQ. V lost 2 bases to trimming and J lost 4 bases, with 15 bases between them. The CDR3 sequence is 15 residues long. The CDR3, as DNA: TGCGCCAGCAGCTTACCTCAGGGATCCGGCACTGAAGCTTTCTTT. This encodes CASSLPQGSGTEAFF.

This clone was picked up a small number of times. The V gene is TRBV11-2, the J gene TRBJ1-5, with 7 nucleotides matching TRBD1. Germline lookup yields CDR1 SGHAT and CDR2 FQNNGV. The CDR3 is 16 residues long. With 1 base clipped from V and 0 bases from J, the junction kept 3 bases outside the gene matches. The CDR3 here is CASSLGDSYSNQPQHF. The CDR3 DNA reads as TGTGCCAGCAGCTTAGGGGACAGCTATAGCAATCAGCCCCAGCATTTT.

The chain uses TRBV6-5 and TRBJ2-3; D possibly corresponds to TRBD1 (5 bases). This CDR3 is 16 amino acids long. The V gene's germline CDR1 is MNHEY and CDR2 SVGAGI. The V end was cut by 0 bases, the J end by 1 base, with 11 bases between. In nucleotides, the CDR3 is TGTGCCAGCAGTTACTCCCAGGGCACCCGCACAGATACGCAGTATTTT. Translated: CASSYSQGTRTDTQYF.

This clone was picked up a small number of times. This chain joins TRBV5-4 and TRBJ1-1, with D possibly being TRBD1 (5 bases). Germline V lookup: CDR1 SGHNT, CDR2 YYREEE (reference sequence). The germline V and J ends were trimmed by 4 bases and 5 bases, with 12 bases remaining between them. This CDR3 region has 13 residues. For the CDR3, the DNA is TGTGCCAGCAGCGCGACAGAAGGAACTGAAGCTTTCTTT. Its translation is CASSATEGTEAFF.

The V gene is TRBV7-9, the J gene TRBJ2-1, with 11 bases matching TRBD2. CDR3 size: 17 residues. J lost 3 bases, V lost 3 bases, and 7 bases had no gene match. CDR1 is SEHNR, CDR2 FQNEAQ, per germline (reference sequence). CDR3 sequence: CASSFSALAGVYNEQFF. CDR3 in DNA: TGTGCCAGCAGCTTTAGCGCACTAGCGGGGGTCTACAATGAGCAGTTCTTC.

A single count supports this clone. This chain joins TRBV4-1 and TRBJ2-7; D unclear. V lost 2 bases, J lost 0 bases, and 8 bases lay in between. Germline CDR1 is MGHRA and CDR2 is YSYEKL. The CDR3 totals 14 residues. CDR3 bases: TGCGCCAGCAGCCAACGGCAGGTCTCCTACGAGCAGTACTTC. Amino acids: CASSQRQVSYEQYF.

The chain couples TRBV5-4 to TRBJ2-7, with a possible D match to TRBD2 (5 bases). This CDR3 contains 17 residues. Trimming stripped 2 bases from V and 0 bases from J, with 18 bases between. From germline, CDR1 is SGHNT and CDR2 YYREEE (reference sequence). CDR3 sequence reads: CASSFDRGMVSSYEQYF. Here the CDR3 DNA reads TGTGCCAGCAGCTTCGATCGGGGAATGGTGAGCTCCTACGAGCAGTACTTC.

The rearrangement uses TRBV9 and TRBJ2-2, with TRBD2 as a possible D gene (6 bases). Trimming took off 4 bases at V and 4 bases at J, with 29 bases between the two ends. Germline CDR1 is SGDLS and CDR2 is YYNGEE. The CDR3 totals 20 residues. The CDR3 sequence is CASSNRLGDSSTLGTGELFF. Written as DNA, the CDR3 is TGTGCCAGCAGCAACCGCCTGGGGGACTCTTCCACCCTCGGCACCGGGGAGCTGTTTTTT.

The chain joins TRBV12-3 or TRBV12-4 to TRBJ1-1; no reliable D call. CDR3 size: 13 residues. V lost 6 bases to trimming and J lost 0 bases, with 8 bases between them. For the CDR3, the DNA is TGTGCCAGCAGGAGGGAGTTGAACACTGAAGCTTTCTTT. Its translation: CASRRELNTEAFF.

The gene calls are TRBV7-9 and TRBJ2-5, with 7 bases that match TRBD2. CDR3 length: 16 amino acids. CDR1 and CDR2 (germline): SEHNR, FQNEAQ (reference sequence). The junction had 9 bases not matched to a gene; V was cut back by 4 bases and J by 1 base. CDR3: CASSSSGGRSQETQYF. CDR3 in DNA: TGTGCCAGCAGCTCCTCCGGGGGGAGAAGCCAAGAGACCCAGTACTTC.

The V gene is TRBV19, the J gene TRBJ2-3; 12 nucleotides match TRBD1. This CDR3 is built from 16 residues. Germline assignment: CDR1 LNHDA and CDR2 SQIVND (reference sequence). With V trimmed by 6 bases and J by 5 bases, 9 bases remained unmatched. Here the CDR3 reads CASRGTGTGGRDTQYF. In DNA, the CDR3 is TGTGCCAGTAGGGGAACCGGGACAGGGGGCAGAGATACGCAGTATTTT.

CDR3 in DNA: TGCGCCAGCAGCCAAGAAGTCGGGCGGTGGGGCGCCACTGAAGCTTTCTTT. It yields the protein CASSQEVGRWGATEAFF. The chain couples TRBV4-1 to TRBJ1-1, with D maybe TRBD1 (5 bases). The germline gives CDR1 MGHRA, CDR2 YSYEKL. The V and J ends lost 0 bases and 4 bases respectively, with 18 bases between them. The CDR3 runs to 17 residues.

The chain links TRBV7-9 to TRBJ2-7; 8 positions match TRBD2. The CDR3 spans 15 residues. Germline CDR1 is SEHNR and CDR2 is FQNEAQ (reference sequence). Trimming took 5 bases from V and 0 from J; bases not matched to a gene: 6. The CDR3 loop is CASSHTGTSSYEQYF. The DNA of the CDR3 is TGTGCCAGCAGCCACACCGGGACTAGCTCCTACGAGCAGTACTTC.

The rearrangement uses TRBV28 and TRBJ2-2; weak D call: TRBD1 (6 bases). The V end lost 6 bases, the J end lost 6 bases, and 17 bases lay between the germline ends. Per the germline V gene, CDR1 is MDHEN and CDR2 is SYDVKM. The CDR3 spans 15 residues. The CDR3 reads CASSLPGEFAGELFF. DNA for the CDR3: TGTGCCAGCAGCCTCCCAGGGGAGTTTGCCGGGGAGCTGTTTTTT.

This chain joins TRBV6-6 and TRBJ2-5; the D gene is possibly TRBD2 (5 bases). This CDR3 has 14 amino acids. The V and J ends lost 0 bases and 5 bases respectively, with 10 bases between them. The germline V gene encodes CDR1 MNHNY and CDR2 SVGAGI (reference sequence). CDR3 in DNA: TGTGCCAGCAGTTACTCATCCGGGGAGGAGACCCAGTACTTC. Its protein product is CASSYSSGEETQYF.

The gene calls are TRBV5-6 and TRBJ1-2; 10 bases fit TRBD1. V lost 5 bases and J lost 3; bases outside the gene matches: 1. CDR1 SGHDT and CDR2 YYEEEE come from the germline V gene. This CDR3 has 13 amino acids. The DNA of the CDR3 is TGTGCCAGCAGAGGGACAGGGGACTATGGCTACACCTTC. This encodes CASRGTGDYGYTF.

The chain links TRBV7-9 to TRBJ2-1; 9 nucleotides align to TRBD1. The germline CDR1 and CDR2 sequences are SEHNR and FQNEAQ (reference sequence). The CDR3 runs to 15 residues. J gave up 15 bases and V 0 bases, and 12 bases lay outside the gene matches. The CDR3 DNA sequence: TGTGCCAGCAGCTTAGCTATGGGACAGGGCTCTTTGCCGTTCTTC. This gives the protein CASSLAMGQGSLPFF.

Only a few counts were recorded for this clone. The CDR3 sequence: CASSLRLAGRTDTQYF. CDR3 bases: TGTGCCAGCAGCTTACGGCTAGCGGGCCGCACAGATACGCAGTATTTT. V is TRBV5-4 and J is TRBJ2-3; 8 bases fit TRBD2. In germline, CDR1 is SGHNT, CDR2 YYREEE (reference sequence). The CDR3 runs 16 residues. Trimming cost V 2 bases and J 1 base; bases outside gene matches: 6.